The following is a T cell receptor (beta chain) sequence with its context. This clone was detected a few times. This clone's antigen is unknown. The sample holds no much larger clone one base away, and base qualities are not on file. This entry is derived from a study of long-term antiretroviral therapy in people with HIV (dated by TCRdb to the early 2020s). A note on the overall study: The earliest samples were collected approximately a decade before the 2015 WHO recommendation for immediate ART, a period when ART was typically delayed until CD4 counts fell. A retrospective serial study tested whether ART initiation and durable HIV suppression were associated with changes in peripheral blood TRB repertoire composition and diversity. A total of 150 to 200 cryopreserved PBMC samples were contributed to the cohort by 30 adults with confirmed HIV infection, with samples collected serially over a mean of roughly six years (range 1-12). Of the approximately 30 participants with HIV, approximately ten were female. No cross-contamination during QIAcube processing was shown when test extractions of a monoclonal T-cell line were performed alongside roughly 30 polyclonal samples. What the work shows at the level of the full study, not this receptor alone: A significant increase in TRB diversity was found to be associated with ART initiation, although TRB diversity was observed to remain significantly below that of transplant donor controls even after long-term ART. Because PBMC availability was limited, only the TCR beta chain was sequenced, with no alpha chain pairing. The samples were dated from the mid-2000s to the late 2010s, and the ART regimens that were used may be less effective than current ART regimens. At every time point, the repertoire was dominated by expanded TRB clones first identified before ART initiation, although this dominance fluctuated and, in many PLHIV, declined after ART. Inferences about post-ART repertoire changes are limited because no data were available on ART adherence, viral resistance or therapy changes. Because pre-ART samples had limited cell numbers, profiling was done on unsorted PBMC rather than on sorted CD4+ and CD8+ T cells. Narrower CDR3 length ranges were observed in HIV repertoires than in controls, and an antigen-experienced repertoire with only a slight naive shift after ART was suggested by the network structure.

Measured from the cysteine to the phenylalanine, the CDR3 is 14 residues long. Only the CDR3 part of the read is kept: 42 bases, read in frame from the first base. V drops 4 bases and J drops 3 bases, leaving 12 bases in between. From the germline V gene, CDR1 is MDHEN and CDR2 is SYDVKM. The immunoSEQ hsTCRB v3.0 assay was used at survey level resolution for TRB variable region sequencing. TRB sequencing targeted a depth of about 35,000-55,000 T-cell genomes per sample. An Illumina MiSeq with a v3 150-cycle kit was used to sequence the pooled TRB libraries. The authors' analysis ran thus. Repertoire analysis was performed in R inside a reproducible Nextflow workflow that covered QC, data transformation and analysis. LymphoSeq2, an R package for exploring AIRR-Seq data, was used to implement custom analyses. Several samples yielding fewer than 5000 total TRB sequences were excluded, leaving 150 to 200 analyzed HIV repertoires. Of the 188 retained HIV repertoires, some 60 were collected before and about 130 after ART initiation. Each repertoire was downsampled to 5000 TRB nucleotide sequences, and summary statistics were averaged across 100 downsampling iterations. The analysis kept only TRB sequences whose CDR3 regions were at least seven amino acids long. Two measures captured diversity: a Shannon entropy-derived clonality score and the Gini coefficient. In the repertoire networks, any two of the top 5000 CDR3 amino acid sequences were connected whenever the two sequences differed by an edit distance of one. For TRB CDR3 amino acid sequences, GLIPH2 was used to predict antigen specificity groups and MHC restriction. Known CMV, EBV, HIV or tissue antigen associations were flagged by matching CDR3 amino acid sequences against VDJdb and McPAS-TCR. Pre-ART, post-ART and control groups were compared with Wilcoxon signed-rank tests and Holm-Bonferroni correction. TCRdb re-hosts the immuneACCESS table, in-frame sequences only. Its copies lack some clones; in the studies checked, an unresolved V gene accounts for under half of them, and the cause for the rest is not known. V, J and clone size are those of that table, while D and trimming were read from the DNA. This sample comprises 30,000 to 40,000 clones, around 86% of them detected only once. The ten biggest clones cover roughly 5.8% of the sample.

To be included, a participant needed at least one PBMC sample from before ART initiation plus at least two post-ART samples. Every participant with HIV received treatment in the United States of America. Before DNA extraction, cryopreserved samples of 1-10 million PBMC were thawed and then washed. At the time of the earliest PBMC sample for each participant with HIV, ages ranged from roughly 23 to 60 years. Each participant contributed PBMC samples from 1-4 timepoints before ART initiation and 2-8 timepoints after ART initiation, with a median of 7 samples. For every participant, serial HIV viral load, CD4+ T-cell count, ART history and demographic data were obtained. Genomic DNA was extracted from unsorted PBMC with a Qiagen kit on a QIAcube, with processing performed in batches of 12 samples.

The sample here was unsorted PBMCs, taken 1 year after starting antiretroviral therapy. The TCR was taken from a man between 18 and 29 years old with HIV. Rearrangement joined TRBV28 to TRBJ1-1, with TRBD1 tentatively as D gene (5 bases match). The DNA reads TGTGCCAGCAGTTCGACAGCGGGGTACACTGAAGCTTTCTTT. It is translated as CASSSTAGYTEAFF.